This TCR beta chain was recovered during a study of shared clonotypes between healthy human individuals. The overall study: Three CD4 naive, three CD4 memory, two CD8 naive and one CD8 memory plate were used per donor. The study's findings and limits: Generation probabilities were higher for clonotypes shared across all four sorted-subset donors than for unshared ones.

Germline CDR1 SGHDT, CDR2 YYEEEE. The length of the CDR3 is 16 residues. With V trimmed by 4 bases and J by 2 bases, 8 bases remained unmatched. With respect to this clone: Its specificity is unknown.

The donor population consisted of healthy HIV-negative adults with no recent acute infections or vaccinations. Investigators divided CD4+ cells into CD45RA+ naive and CD45RA-negative memory subsets. Repertoires were generated with immunoSEQ multiplex PCR, while TCRdb's copy carries only in-frame clones and drops some. The repertoire holds approximately 1,500,000 clones, with roughly 97% as singletons. Sample: naive CD4+ T cells sorted from blood. The subset: CD45RA+ positively selected. The chain couples TRBV5-6 to TRBJ2-7, with 11 bases that match TRBD2. This clonotype originated in a young man in good health. In DNA, the CDR3 is TGTGCCAGCAGCCCTTTTAGCGGGAGGGGCCCCTACGAGCAGTACTTC. It codes for CASSPFSGRGPYEQYF.